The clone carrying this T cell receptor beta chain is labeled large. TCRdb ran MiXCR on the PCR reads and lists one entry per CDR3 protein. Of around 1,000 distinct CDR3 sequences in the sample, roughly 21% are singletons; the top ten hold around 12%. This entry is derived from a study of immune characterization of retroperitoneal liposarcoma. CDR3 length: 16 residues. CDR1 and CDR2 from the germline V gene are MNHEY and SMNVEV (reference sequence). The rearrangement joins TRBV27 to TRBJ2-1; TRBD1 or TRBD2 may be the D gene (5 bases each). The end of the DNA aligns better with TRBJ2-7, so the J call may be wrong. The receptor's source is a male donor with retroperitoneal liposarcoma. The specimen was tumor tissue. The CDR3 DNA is TGTGCCAGCAGTAGCCCGAGGGGACGCTCCTACAATGAGCAGTACTTC. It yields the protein CASSSPRGRSYNEQYF.